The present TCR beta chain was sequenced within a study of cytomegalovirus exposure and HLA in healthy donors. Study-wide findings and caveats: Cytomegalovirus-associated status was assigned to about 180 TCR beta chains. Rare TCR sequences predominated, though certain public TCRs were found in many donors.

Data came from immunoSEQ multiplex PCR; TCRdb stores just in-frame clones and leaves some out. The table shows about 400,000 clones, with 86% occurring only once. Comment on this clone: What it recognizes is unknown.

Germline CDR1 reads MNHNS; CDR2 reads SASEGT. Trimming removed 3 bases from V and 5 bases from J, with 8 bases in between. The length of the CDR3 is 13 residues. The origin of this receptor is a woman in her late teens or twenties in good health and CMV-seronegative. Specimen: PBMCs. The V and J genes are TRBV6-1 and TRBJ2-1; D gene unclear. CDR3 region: CASSDRVNNEQFF. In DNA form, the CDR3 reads TGTGCCAGCAGTGACCGGGTTAACAATGAGCAGTTCTTC.